This TCR beta chain comes out of a study of graft-versus-host responses after intestinal transplantation (dated by TCRdb to the early 2020s). Regarding the complete study: Multivisceral, liver-intestinal, or isolated intestinal transplants were received by the recipients. Rather than being sequenced by the commercial service, samples from a few later patients were sequenced in-house on an Illumina MiSeq and processed with MiXCR. A peak of at least 4% donor T cells among recipient peripheral blood mononuclear cells was the definition used for donor T cell macrochimerism. To identify alloreactive clones, pre-transplant mixed lymphocyte reaction products were sequenced and compared with unstimulated pre-transplant donor and recipient T cells. Bulk TCR-beta CDR3 sequencing was used to track graft-versus-host and host-versus-graft alloreactive T cell clones in the graft, circulation and bone marrow after intestinal transplantation. The cohort enrolled about two dozen intestinal transplant recipients, one of whom was a retransplant, and 3 patients without pretransplant specimens were excluded. Every recipient was given anti-thymocyte globulin induction, followed by roughly 3 years of maintenance tacrolimus and steroids. Broad study findings and their caveats: Early after transplant, declines in HvG clones were associated with peak levels of circulating GvH clones. GvH clones turned up in recipient bone marrow, with some appearing earlier in ileal mucosa or blood, a pattern consistent with an intestinal mucosal origin. The relatively low number and heterogeneity of intestinal transplant patients limited the conclusions. High GvH to HvG T cell clonal ratios were observed in the allografts of patients with donor T cell macrochimerism.

Concerning this clone itself: This clone's antigen is unknown. No qualities accompany the bases; no much larger clone lies one base away.

What the time point label conveys for this sample: cells obtained before transplantation from donor or recipient. CD3+CD4+ and CD3+CD8+ populations were FACS-sorted from unstimulated pre-transplant donor and recipient cells taken from spleen or lymph nodes. Library method: the immunoSEQ multiplex PCR assay. For most patients, genomic DNA was isolated with the Qiagen DNeasy Blood and Tissue Kit and shipped frozen to Adaptive Biotechnologies for TCR sequencing. For most patients, high-throughput TCR-beta CDR3 sequencing of genomic DNA was performed by Adaptive Biotechnologies. The study's processing was this. Adaptive's ImmunoSEQ software was the source of the TCR sequencing data for roughly 19 patients, while a few other patients were processed with MiXCR and VDJtools. CD4 versus CD8 sorting errors were corrected by removing sequences found in both subsets at a frequency ratio below 5:1. CDR3 nucleotide sequences shared by donor and recipient were removed because the origin of these sequences could not be assigned. Alloreactive clones required at least 2-fold expansion over unstimulated cells and minimum CFSE-low frequency of 0.002% (template counts) or 0.001% (read counts). Clones were considered mappable if detected in sequenced pre-transplant spleen, lymph node, or MLR CFSE-low populations of the donor or recipient. Cumulative frequency of alloreactive clones was calculated as a percentage of all sequences weighted by copy number. Entries here come from immuneACCESS through TCRdb and include only in-frame sequences with V and J called. Some clones fail to appear in such tables; in the studies checked, an unresolved V gene covers under half of the shortfall, and the cause of the remainder is unknown. V and J calls and clone size come straight from that table; D and trimming were deduced from the DNA. This sample gives about 99,000 clones in total; more than 75% of them show up just once. 0.7% to 0.9% of the sample is taken by the ten largest.

In the germline V gene, CDR1 corresponds to SGHAT and CDR2 to FQNNGV. From the cysteine up to the phenylalanine, the CDR3 has a length of 15 residues. Left in the record is the CDR3 DNA by itself, 45 bases read in frame from the first base. Here V drops 5 bases and J drops 8 bases, and the junction holds 11 bases not matched to any gene. Sequencing was performed on unstimulated CD4+ T cells sorted from spleen or lymph node cells, taken before intestinal transplant. This TCR came from a human donor who received an intestinal transplant. This chain joins TRBV11-2 to TRBJ2-4; 8 of the junction bases match TRBD1. This receptor carries the CDR3 CASSASPDRADIQYF. The nucleotide sequence is given as TGTGCCAGCAGCGCCTCCCCGGACAGGGCGGACATTCAGTACTTC.